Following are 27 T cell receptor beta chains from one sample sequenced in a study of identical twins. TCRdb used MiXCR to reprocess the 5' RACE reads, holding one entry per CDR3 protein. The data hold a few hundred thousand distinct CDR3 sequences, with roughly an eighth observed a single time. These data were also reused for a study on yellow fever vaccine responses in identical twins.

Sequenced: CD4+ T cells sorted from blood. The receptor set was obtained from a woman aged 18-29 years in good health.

The DNA for the CDR3 is TGTGCCAGCAGCCAAGGGCGGGGGGGATTCAATGAGCAGTTCTTC. Translating it yields CASSQGRGGFNEQFF. This chain joins TRBV3-1 and TRBJ2-1; TRBD2 matches 9 bases. CDR3 length equals 15 residues. From germline, CDR1 is LGHDT and CDR2 YNNKEL (reference sequence). V was pared by 1 base and J by 6 bases, with 4 bases of the junction left unmatched.

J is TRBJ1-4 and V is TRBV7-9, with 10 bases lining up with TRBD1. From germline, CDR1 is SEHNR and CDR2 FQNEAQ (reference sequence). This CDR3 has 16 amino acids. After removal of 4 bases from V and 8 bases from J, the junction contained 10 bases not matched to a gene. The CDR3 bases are TGTGCCAGCAGCTGGGGGATGGGACAGGGGAGAGAAAAACTGTTTTTT. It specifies CASSWGMGQGREKLFF.

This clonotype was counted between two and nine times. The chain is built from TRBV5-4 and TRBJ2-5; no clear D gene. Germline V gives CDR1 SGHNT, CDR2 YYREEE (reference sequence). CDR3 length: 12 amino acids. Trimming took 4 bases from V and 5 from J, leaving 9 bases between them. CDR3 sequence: CASSANWETQYF. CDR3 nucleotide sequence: TGTGCCAGCAGCGCGAACTGGGAGACCCAGTACTTC. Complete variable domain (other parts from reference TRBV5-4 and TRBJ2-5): ETGVTQSPTHLIKTRGQQVTLRCSSQSGHNTVSWYQQALGQGPQFIFQYYREEENGRGNFPPRFSGLQFPNYSSELNVNALELDDSALYLCASSANWETQYFGPGTRLLVL.

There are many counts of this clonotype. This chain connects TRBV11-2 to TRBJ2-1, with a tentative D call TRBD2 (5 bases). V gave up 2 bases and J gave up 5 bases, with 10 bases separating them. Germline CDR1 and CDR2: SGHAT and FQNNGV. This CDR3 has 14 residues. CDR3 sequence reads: CASSLTGSDNEQFF. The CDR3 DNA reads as TGTGCCAGCAGCTTAACGGGGTCGGACAATGAGCAGTTCTTC.

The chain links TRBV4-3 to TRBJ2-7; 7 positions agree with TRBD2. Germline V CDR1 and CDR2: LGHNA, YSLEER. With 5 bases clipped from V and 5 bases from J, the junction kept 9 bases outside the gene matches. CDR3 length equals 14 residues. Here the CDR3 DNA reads TGCGCCAGCAGCGACGGCGGGAGAAGGAACGAGCAGTACTTC. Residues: CASSDGGRRNEQYF.

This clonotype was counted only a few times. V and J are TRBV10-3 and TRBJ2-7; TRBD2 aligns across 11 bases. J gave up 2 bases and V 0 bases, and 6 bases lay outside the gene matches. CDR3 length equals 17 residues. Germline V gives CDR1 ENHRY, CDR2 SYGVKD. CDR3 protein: CAISESASGRITYEQYF. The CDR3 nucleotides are TGTGCCATCAGTGAGTCGGCTAGCGGGAGGATTACCTACGAGCAGTACTTC.

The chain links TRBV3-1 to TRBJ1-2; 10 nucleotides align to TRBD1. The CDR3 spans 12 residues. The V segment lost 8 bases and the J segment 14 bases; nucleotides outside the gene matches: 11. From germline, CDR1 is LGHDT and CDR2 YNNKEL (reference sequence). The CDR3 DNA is TGTGCCAGCGGAGACAGGGGGCTCGCTTCTACCTTC. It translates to CASGDRGLASTF.

The CDR3 coding sequence is TGTGCCAGCAGCTTCTCAAGTGGACAGCATGGCTACACCTTC. It codes for CASSFSSGQHGYTF. The rearrangement links TRBV11-1 to TRBJ1-2, with D perhaps TRBD1 (6 bases). Deletions cut 3 bases from V and 6 bases from J, with 14 bases between. Looked up from germline, CDR1 is SGHAT and CDR2 is FQDESV (reference sequence). The CDR3 sequence is 14 residues long.

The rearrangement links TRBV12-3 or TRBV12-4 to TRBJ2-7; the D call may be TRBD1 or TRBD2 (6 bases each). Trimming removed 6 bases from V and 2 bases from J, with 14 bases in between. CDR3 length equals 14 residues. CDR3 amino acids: CASSLRGPTYEQYF. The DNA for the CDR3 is TGTGCCAGCAGCCTTCGGGGGCCTACCTACGAGCAGTACTTC.

CDR3 DNA: TGTGCCAGCAGCTTTTTAATTGGTTACTTTAGCTCCTACAATGAGCAGTTCTTC. It is translated as CASSFLIGYFSSYNEQFF. The V gene is TRBV5-5, the J gene TRBJ2-1; D is unclear. From germline, CDR1 is SGHKS and CDR2 YYEKEE (reference sequence). The CDR3 is 18 amino acids. The germline V and J ends were trimmed by 2 bases and 0 bases, with 18 bases remaining between them. The whole variable domain, filled in from reference TRBV5-5 and TRBJ2-1, reads DAGVTQSPTHLIKTRGQQVTLRCSPISGHKSVSWYQQVLGQGPQFIFQYYEKEERGRGNFPDRFSARQFPNYSSELNVNALLLGDSALYLCASSFLIGYFSSYNEQFFGPGTRLTVL.

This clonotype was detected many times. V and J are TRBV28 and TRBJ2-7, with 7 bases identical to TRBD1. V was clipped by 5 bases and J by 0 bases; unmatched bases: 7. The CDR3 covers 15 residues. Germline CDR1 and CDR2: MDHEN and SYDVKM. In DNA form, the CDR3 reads TGTGCCAGCAGTCCCGGGACAGTGACCTCCTACGAGCAGTACTTC. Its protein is CASSPGTVTSYEQYF.

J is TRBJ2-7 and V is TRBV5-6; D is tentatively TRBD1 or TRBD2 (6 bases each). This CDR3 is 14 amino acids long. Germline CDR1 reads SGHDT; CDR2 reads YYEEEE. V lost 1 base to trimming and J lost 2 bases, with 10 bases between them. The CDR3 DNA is TGTGCCAGCAGCTTGAGGGGGGTCACCTACGAGCAGTACTTC. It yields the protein CASSLRGVTYEQYF. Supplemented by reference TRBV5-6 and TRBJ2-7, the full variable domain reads DAGVTQSPTHLIKTRGQQVTLRCSPKSGHDTVSWYQQALGQGPQFIFQYYEEEERQRGNFPDRFSGHQFPNYSSELNVNALLLGDSALYLCASSLRGVTYEQYFGPGTRLTVT.

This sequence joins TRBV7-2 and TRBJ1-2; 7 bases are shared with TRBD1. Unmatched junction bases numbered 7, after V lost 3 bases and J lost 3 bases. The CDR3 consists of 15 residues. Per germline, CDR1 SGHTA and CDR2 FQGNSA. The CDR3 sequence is CASSFRGRRDYGYTF. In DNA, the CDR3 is TGTGCCAGCAGCTTCAGGGGGAGAAGGGACTATGGCTACACCTTC.

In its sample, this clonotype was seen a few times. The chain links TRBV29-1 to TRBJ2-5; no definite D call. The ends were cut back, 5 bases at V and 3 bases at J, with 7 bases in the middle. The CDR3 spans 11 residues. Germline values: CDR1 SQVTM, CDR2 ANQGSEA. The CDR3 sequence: CSVNFEETQYF. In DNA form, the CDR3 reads TGCAGCGTTAACTTCGAAGAGACCCAGTACTTC.

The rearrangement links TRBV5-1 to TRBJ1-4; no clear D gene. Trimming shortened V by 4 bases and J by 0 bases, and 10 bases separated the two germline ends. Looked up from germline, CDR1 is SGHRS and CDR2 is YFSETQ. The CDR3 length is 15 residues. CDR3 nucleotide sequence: TGCGCCAGCAGCGTGCCTACACCAACTAATGAAAAACTGTTTTTT. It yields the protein CASSVPTPTNEKLFF.

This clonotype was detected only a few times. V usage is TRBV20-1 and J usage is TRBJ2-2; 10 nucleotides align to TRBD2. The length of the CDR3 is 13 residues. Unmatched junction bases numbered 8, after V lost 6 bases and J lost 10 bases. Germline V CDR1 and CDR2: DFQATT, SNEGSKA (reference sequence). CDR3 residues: CSARRTSGMELFF. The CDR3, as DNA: TGCAGTGCCCGGCGGACTAGCGGCATGGAGCTGTTTTTT.

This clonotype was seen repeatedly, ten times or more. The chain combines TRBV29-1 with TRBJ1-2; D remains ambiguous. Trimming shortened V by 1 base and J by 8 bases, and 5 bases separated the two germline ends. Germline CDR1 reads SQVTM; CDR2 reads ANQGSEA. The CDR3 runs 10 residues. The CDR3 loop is CSVEGSGYTF. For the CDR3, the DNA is TGCAGCGTTGAAGGGTCGGGCTACACCTTC.

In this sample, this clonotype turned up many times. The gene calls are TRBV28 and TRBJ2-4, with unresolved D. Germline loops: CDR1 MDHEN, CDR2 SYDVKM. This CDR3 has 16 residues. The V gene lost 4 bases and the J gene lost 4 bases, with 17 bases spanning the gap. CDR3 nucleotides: TGTGCCAGCAGTTCCGTCGGCGGCCGGCGAAAAAACATTCAGTACTTC. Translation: CASSSVGGRRKNIQYF.

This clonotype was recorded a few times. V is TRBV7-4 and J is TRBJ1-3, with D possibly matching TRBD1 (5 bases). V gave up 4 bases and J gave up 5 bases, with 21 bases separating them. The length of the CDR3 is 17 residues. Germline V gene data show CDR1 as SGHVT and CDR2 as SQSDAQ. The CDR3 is CASSSRRRAGMRNTIYF. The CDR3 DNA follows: TGTGCCAGCAGCTCACGGAGAAGAGCAGGGATGAGAAACACCATATATTTT.

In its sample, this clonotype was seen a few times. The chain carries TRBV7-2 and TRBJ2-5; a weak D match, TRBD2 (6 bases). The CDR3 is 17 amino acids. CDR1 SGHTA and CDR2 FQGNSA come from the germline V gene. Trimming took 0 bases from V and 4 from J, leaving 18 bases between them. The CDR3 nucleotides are TGTGCCAGCAGCTTAGCGGCGGGGATGAACTTCAGAGAGACCCAGTACTTC. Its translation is CASSLAAGMNFRETQYF.

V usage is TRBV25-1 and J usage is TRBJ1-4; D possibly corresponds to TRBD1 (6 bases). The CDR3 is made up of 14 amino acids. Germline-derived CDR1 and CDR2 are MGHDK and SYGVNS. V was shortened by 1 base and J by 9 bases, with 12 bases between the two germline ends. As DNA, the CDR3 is TGTGCCAGCAGTGAATCGGCACAGGGAAAAAAACTGTTTTTT. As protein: CASSESAQGKKLFF.

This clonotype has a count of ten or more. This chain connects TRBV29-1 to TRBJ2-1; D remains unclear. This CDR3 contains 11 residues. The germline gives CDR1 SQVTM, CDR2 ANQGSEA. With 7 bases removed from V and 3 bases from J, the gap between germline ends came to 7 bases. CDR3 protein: CSDSVYNEQFF. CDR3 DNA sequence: TGCAGCGACAGCGTCTACAATGAGCAGTTCTTC.

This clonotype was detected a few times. DNA for the CDR3: TGCAGTGCTAGAGTCGCCCCTCGACCAAGGAACAATGAGCAGTTCTTC. Its protein is CSARVAPRPRNNEQFF. The chain recombines TRBV20-1 with TRBJ2-1; D unresolved. V gave up 1 base and J gave up 5 bases, with 18 bases separating them. The CDR3 has 16 amino acids. CDR1 and CDR2 from the germline V gene are DFQATT and SNEGSKA (reference sequence).

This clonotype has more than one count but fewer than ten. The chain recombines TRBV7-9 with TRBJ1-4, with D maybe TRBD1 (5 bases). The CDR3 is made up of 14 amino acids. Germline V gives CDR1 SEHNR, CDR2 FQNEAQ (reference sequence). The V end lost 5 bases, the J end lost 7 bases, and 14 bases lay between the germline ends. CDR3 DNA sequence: TGTGCCAGCAGCCGTGCCACTGGGGGTGAAAAACTGTTTTTT. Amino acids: CASSRATGGEKLFF.

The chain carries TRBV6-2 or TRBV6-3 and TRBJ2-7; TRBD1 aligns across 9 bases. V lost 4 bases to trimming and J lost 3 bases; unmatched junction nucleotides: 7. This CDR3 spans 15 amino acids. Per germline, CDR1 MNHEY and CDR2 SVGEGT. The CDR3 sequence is CASSLGTGLLYEQYF. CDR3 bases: TGTGCCAGCAGTTTGGGGACAGGGCTACTCTACGAGCAGTACTTC.

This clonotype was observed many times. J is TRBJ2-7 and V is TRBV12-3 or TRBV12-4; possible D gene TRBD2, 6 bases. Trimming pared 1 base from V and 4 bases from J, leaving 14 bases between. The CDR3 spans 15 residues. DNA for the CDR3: TGTGCCAGCAGTTTAGAGGGACTTCGTGGGTACGAGCAGTACTTC. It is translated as CASSLEGLRGYEQYF.

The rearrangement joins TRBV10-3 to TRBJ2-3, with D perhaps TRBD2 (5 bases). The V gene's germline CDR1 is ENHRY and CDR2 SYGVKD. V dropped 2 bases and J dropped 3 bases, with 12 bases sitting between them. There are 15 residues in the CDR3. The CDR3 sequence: CAISEGPPGTDTQYF. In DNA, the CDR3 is TGTGCCATCAGTGAGGGCCCTCCGGGGACAGATACGCAGTATTTT.